Sequencing of this TCR beta chain was carried out in a study of memory CD8 T cells in hepatitis C reinfection. Clones were read by immunoSEQ multiplex PCR, and TCRdb kept only the in-frame ones, dropping some. This sample has fewer than 50,000 clones, with roughly 90% found just once. Time point meaning: peak reinfection, 3 to 8 weeks after reinfection detection. Sorted cells were sequenced directly ex vivo without any in vitro expansion. Control naive CD8 T cells came from a couple of donors at all three reinfection time points. What was sequenced was naive CD8+ T cells sorted from blood. The origin of this receptor is a man aged 18 to 30 with hepatitis C virus infection.

The CDR3 region has the DNA TGTGCCAGCAGTTCCCTACAGGGCCGGAACCACGAGCAGTACTTC. This sequence encodes CASSSLQGRNHEQYF. The chain couples TRBV27 to TRBJ2-7; maybe TRBD1 (6 bases). V lost 4 bases to trimming and J lost 5 bases, with 18 bases between them. Germline CDR1 MNHEY, CDR2 SMNVEV (reference sequence). This CDR3 has 15 amino acids.